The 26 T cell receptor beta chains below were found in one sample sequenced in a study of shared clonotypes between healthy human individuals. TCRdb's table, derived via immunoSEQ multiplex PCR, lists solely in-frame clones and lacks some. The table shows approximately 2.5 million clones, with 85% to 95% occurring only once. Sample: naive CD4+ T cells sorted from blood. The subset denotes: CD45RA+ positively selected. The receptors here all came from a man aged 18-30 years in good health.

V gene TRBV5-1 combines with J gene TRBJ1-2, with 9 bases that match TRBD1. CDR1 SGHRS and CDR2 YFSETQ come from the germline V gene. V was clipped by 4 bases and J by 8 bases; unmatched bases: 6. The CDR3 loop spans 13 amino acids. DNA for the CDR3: TGCGCCAGCAGCCTAATGACAGGGGGAGGCTACACCTTC. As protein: CASSLMTGGGYTF.

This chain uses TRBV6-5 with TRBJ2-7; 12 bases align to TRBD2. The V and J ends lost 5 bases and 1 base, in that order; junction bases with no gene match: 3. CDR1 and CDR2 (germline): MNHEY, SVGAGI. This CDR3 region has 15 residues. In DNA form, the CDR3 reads TGTGCCAGCAGTCACGGGACTAGCGGGTCCTACGAGCAGTACTTC. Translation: CASSHGTSGSYEQYF.

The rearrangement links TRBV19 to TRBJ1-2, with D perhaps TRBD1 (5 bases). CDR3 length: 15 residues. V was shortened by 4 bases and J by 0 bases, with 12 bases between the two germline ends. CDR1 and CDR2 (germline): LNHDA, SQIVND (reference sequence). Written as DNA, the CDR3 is TGTGCCAGTAGTACAGGACAAGTTACTAACTATGGCTACACCTTC. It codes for CASSTGQVTNYGYTF.

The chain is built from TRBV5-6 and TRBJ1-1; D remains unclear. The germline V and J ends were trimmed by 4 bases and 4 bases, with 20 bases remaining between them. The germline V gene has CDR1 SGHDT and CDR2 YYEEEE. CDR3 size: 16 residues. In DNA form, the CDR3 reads TGTGCCAGCAGCCGAAGGTCGGGCACTCCGGGCACTGAAGCTTTCTTT. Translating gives CASSRRSGTPGTEAFF. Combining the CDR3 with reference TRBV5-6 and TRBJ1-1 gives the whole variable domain DAGVTQSPTHLIKTRGQQVTLRCSPKSGHDTVSWYQQALGQGPQFIFQYYEEEERQRGNFPDRFSGHQFPNYSSELNVNALLLGDSALYLCASSRRSGTPGTEAFFGQGTRLTVV.

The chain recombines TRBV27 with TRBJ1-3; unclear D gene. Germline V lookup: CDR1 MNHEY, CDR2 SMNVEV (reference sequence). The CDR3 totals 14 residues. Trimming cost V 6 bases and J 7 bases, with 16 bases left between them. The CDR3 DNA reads TGTGCCAGCAGATATAGACGGGCGGGGAACACCATATATTTT. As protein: CASRYRRAGNTIYF.

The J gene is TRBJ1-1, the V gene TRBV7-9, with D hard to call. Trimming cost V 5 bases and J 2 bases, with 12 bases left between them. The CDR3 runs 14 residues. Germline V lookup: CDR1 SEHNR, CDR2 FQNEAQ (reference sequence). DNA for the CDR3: TGTGCCAGCAGCCCCGTTTTCGGTAACACTGAAGCTTTCTTT. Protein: CASSPVFGNTEAFF. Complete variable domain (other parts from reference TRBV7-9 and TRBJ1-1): DTGVSQNPRHKITKRGQNVTFRCDPISEHNRLYWYRQTLGQGPEFLTYFQNEAQLEKSRLLSDRFSAERPKGSFSTLEIQRTEQGDSAMYLCASSPVFGNTEAFFGQGTRLTVV.

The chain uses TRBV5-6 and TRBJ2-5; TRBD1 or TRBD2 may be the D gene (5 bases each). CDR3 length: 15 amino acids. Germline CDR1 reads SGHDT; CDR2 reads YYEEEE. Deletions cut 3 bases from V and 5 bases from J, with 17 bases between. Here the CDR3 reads CASSWRIRGTETQYF. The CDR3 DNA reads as TGTGCCAGCAGCTGGAGGATTCGTGGGACGGAGACCCAGTACTTC.

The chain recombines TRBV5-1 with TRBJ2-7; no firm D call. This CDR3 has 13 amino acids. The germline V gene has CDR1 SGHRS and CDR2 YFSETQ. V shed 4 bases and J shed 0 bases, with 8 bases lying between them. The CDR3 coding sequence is TGCGCCAGCAGCCAGGAACTCTCCTACGAGCAGTACTTC. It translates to CASSQELSYEQYF.

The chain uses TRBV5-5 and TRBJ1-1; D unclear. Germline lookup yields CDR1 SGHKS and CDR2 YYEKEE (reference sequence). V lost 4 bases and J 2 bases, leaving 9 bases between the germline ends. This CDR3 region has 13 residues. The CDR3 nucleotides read TGTGCCAGCAGCGGAGACCTAAACACTGAAGCTTTCTTT. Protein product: CASSGDLNTEAFF.

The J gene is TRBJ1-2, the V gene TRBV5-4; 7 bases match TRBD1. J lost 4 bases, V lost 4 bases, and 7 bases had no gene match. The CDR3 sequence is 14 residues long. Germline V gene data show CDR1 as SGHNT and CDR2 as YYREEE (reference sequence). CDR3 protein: CASSNSGTAYGYTF. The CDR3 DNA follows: TGTGCCAGCAGCAACTCCGGGACAGCCTATGGCTACACCTTC.

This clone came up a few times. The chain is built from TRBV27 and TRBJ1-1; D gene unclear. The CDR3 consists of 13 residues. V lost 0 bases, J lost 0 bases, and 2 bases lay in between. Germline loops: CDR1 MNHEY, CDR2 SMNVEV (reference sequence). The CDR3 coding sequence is TGTGCCAGCAGTTTATCGGTGAACACTGAAGCTTTCTTT. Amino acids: CASSLSVNTEAFF.

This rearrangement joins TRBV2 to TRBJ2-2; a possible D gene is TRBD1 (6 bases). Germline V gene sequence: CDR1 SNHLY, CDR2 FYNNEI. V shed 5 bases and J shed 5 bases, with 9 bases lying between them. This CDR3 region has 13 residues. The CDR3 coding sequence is TGTGCCAGCAGTAACACAGGGACCGGGGAGCTGTTTTTT. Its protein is CASSNTGTGELFF.

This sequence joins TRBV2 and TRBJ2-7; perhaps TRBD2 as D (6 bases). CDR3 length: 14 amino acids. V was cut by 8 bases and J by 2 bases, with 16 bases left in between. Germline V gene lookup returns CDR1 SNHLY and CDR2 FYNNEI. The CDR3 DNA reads TGTGCCAGCCGGTTGCAGGGAGGCCCCTACGAGCAGTACTTC. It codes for CASRLQGGPYEQYF.

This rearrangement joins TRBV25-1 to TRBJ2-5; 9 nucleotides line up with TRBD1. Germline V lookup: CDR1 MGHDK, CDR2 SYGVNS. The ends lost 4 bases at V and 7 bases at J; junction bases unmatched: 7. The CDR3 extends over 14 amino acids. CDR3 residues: CASSVGQGGGTQYF. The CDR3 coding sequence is TGTGCCAGCAGTGTGGGACAGGGAGGGGGGACCCAGTACTTC.

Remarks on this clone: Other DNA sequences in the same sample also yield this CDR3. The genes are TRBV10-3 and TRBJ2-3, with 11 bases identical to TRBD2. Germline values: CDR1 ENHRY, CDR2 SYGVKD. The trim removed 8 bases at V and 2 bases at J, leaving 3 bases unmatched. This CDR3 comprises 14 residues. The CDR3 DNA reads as TGTGCCATCGGGACTAGCGGAGCCACAGATACGCAGTATTTT. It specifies CAIGTSGATDTQYF.

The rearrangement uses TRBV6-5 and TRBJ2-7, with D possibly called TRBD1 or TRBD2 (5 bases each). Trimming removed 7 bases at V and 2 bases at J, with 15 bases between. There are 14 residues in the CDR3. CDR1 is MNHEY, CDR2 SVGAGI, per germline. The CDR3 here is CASKLEEGTYEQYF. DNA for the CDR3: TGTGCCAGCAAACTCGAAGAGGGGACCTACGAGCAGTACTTC.

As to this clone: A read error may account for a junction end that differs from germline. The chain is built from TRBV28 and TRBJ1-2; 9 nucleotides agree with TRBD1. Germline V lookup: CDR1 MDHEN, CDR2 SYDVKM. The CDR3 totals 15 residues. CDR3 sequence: CASRLSQGAYYGYTF. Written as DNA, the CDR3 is TGTGCCAGCAGATTATCACAGGGGGCGTACTATGGCTACACCTTC.

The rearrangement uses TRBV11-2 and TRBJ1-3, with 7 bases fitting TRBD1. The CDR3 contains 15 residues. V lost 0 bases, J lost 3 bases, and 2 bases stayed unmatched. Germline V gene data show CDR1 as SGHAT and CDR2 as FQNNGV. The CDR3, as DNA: TGTGCCAGCAGCTTAGACAGGGGGTATGGAAACACCATATATTTT. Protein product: CASSLDRGYGNTIYF.

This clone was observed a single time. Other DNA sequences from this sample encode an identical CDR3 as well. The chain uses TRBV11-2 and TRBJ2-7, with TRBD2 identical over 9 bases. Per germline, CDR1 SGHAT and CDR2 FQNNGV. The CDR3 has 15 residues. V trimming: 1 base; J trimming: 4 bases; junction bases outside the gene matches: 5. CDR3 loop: CASSLAPSGEYEQYF. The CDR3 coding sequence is TGTGCCAGCAGCTTAGCGCCTAGCGGGGAGTACGAGCAGTACTTC.

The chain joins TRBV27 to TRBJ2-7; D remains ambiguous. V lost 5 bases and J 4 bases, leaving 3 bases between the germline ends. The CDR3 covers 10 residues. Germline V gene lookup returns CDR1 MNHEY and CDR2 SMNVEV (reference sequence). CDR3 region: CASSPYEQYF. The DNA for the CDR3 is TGTGCCAGCAGTCCATACGAGCAGTACTTC.

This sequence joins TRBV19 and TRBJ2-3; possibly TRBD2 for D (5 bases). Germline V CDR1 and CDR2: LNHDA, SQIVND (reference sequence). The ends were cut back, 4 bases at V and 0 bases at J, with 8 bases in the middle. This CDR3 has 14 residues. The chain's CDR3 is CASSKWTSTDTQYF. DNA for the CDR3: TGTGCCAGTAGTAAATGGACTAGCACAGATACGCAGTATTTT.

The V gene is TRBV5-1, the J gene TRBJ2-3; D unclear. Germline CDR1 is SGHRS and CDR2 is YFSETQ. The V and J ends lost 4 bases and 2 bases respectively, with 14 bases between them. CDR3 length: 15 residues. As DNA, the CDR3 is TGCGCCAGCAGCCTGAAAAGGGCAACCACAGATACGCAGTATTTT. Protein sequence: CASSLKRATTDTQYF. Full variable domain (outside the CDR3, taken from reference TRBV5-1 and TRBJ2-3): KAGVTQTPRYLIKTRGQQVTLSCSPISGHRSVSWYQQTPGQGLQFLFEYFSETQRNKGNFPGRFSGRQFSNSRSEMNVSTLELGDSALYLCASSLKRATTDTQYFGPGTRLTVL.

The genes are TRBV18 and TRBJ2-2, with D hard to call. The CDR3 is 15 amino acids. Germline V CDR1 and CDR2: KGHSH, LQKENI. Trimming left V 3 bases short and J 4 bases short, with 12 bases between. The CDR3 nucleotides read TGTGCCAGCTCACCGTCCGCATCCGTCACCGGGGAGCTGTTTTTT. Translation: CASSPSASVTGELFF. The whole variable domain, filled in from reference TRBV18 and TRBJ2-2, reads NAGVMQNPRHLVRRRGQEARLRCSPMKGHSHVYWYRQLPEEGLKFMVYLQKENIIDESGMPKERFSAEFPKEGPSILRIQQVVRGDSAAYFCASSPSASVTGELFFGEGSRLTVL.

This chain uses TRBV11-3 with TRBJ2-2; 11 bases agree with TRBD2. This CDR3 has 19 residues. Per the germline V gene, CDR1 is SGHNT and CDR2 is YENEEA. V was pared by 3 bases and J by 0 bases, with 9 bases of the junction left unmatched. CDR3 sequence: CASSFEASGRKANTGELFF. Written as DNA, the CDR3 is TGTGCCAGCAGCTTTGAGGCTAGCGGGAGGAAGGCGAACACCGGGGAGCTGTTTTTT.

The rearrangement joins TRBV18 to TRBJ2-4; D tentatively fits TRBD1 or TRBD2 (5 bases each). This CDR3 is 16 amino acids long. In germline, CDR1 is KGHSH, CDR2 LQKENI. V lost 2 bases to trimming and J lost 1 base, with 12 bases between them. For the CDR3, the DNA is TGTGCCAGCTCACCAACGGGGCTCGGGGCCAAAAACATTCAGTACTTC. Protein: CASSPTGLGAKNIQYF.

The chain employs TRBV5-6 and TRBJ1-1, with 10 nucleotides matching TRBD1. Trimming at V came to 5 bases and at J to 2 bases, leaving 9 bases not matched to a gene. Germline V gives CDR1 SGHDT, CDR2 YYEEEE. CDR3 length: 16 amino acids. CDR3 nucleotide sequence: TGTGCCAGCAGACTCGGGACAGGGGTCTTAAACACTGAAGCTTTCTTT. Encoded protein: CASRLGTGVLNTEAFF.